Listed below are T cell receptor delta chains from one sample, sequenced in a study of human gamma delta and Vdelta1 T cells. No antigens are known for them. With CATT, TCRdb re-called clones from the PCR reads. The sample records some 13,000 delta-chain clones, around 50% being singletons. Material for sequencing was Vdelta1 gamma-delta T cells from blood grown in culture (DOT cells). Every receptor here comes from a human donor in good health. Each CDR3 is given without its conserved first and last residue.

TRDJ1	TRDV1	ALGVHGGVTDKLI
TRDJ1	TRDV1	ALGEVSSLRLLGELYTDKLI
TRDJ1	TRDV1	ALGELPYTDKLI
TRDJ4	TRDV1	ALGEGWGPREFPLI
TRDJ1	TRDV1	ALGDLTGRDTRPDTDKLI
TRDJ1	TRDV1	ALGVRPSPMYKGKLI
TRDJ1	TRDV1	ALGEIYPFLLSPTLDKLI
TRDJ1	TRDV1	ALGEFHQFGRWNTDKLI
TRDJ4	TRDV1	ALGEPCPSCGDTPSRPLI
TRDJ1	TRDV1	ALGDRFPFRGPTDKLI
TRDJ1	TRDV1	ALGESSHPRRVYKLI
TRDJ1	TRDV1	ALGERTEGGYTDKLI
TRDJ1	TRDV1	ALGEPTSYGGYQYTDKLI
TRDJ1	TRDV1	ALGEGTYRWGPDTDKLI
TRDJ1	TRDV1	ALGELVVASYLYGDTINGGRAYTDKLI
TRDJ1	TRDV1	ALGEGPLPDDLDKLI
TRDJ1	TRDV1	ALGEKNSFLYPREGRDYTDKLI
TRDJ1	TRDV1	ALGELSVLQLTGGPTDKLI
TRDJ1	TRDV1	ALGVMKPSYLTGGPKLI
TRDJ1	TRDV1	ARGELQIRTELGDLRLYTDKLI
TRDJ1	TRDV1	ALGEPSLLGDPNKLI
TRDJ1	TRDV1	ALGELANAALTGDTDKLI
TRDJ1	TRDV1	ALGFLRSDWGIRDTDKLI
TRDJ1	TRDV1	ALGEAEPGASYTDKLI
TRDJ1	TRDV1	ALGVPAPTVYTDKLI
TRDJ1	TRDV1	ALGQVIPTGGWAPNTDKLI
TRDJ1	TRDV1	ALGPAPSYSGVTDKLI
TRDJ1	TRDV1	ALGELGLLSILLGDTRYTDKLI
TRDJ1	TRDV1	ALGELGRFRLHTDKLI
TRDJ1	TRDV1	ALGTLPKLI
TRDJ1	TRDV1	ALGGPAFHQLGIRAYTDKLI
TRDJ1	TRDV1	ALGEQSPTRSVRGPSYKLI
TRDJ1	TRDV1	ALGALPPVLGDRNTDKLI
TRDJ1	TRDV1	ALGEGSGLGSLDKLI